This TCR beta chain was obtained from a study of T cell responses to AZD1222 COVID-19 vaccine. Study outcomes and limitations: Repertoire collection took place solely once the T cell response had peaked. White British people made up most donors, females outnumbered males, and clonal diversity was possibly underestimated. The breadth and depth of Spike-specific TCRs increased once two AZD1222 doses had been given.

Recipients boosted at about 4 weeks or about 12 weeks are pooled. The germline V and J ends were trimmed by 6 bases and 4 bases, with 4 bases remaining between them. This CDR3 spans 11 amino acids. The germline V gene encodes CDR1 SGHTA and CDR2 FQGNSA. Sequenced by immunoSEQ multiplex PCR; TCRdb stores in-frame clones only, minus some. The sample has around 130,000 clones; 80% to 90% are singletons. Comments on this clone: Its matching antigen is unknown.

This TCR came from an adult who received the AZD1222 COVID-19 vaccine. This chain joins TRBV7-2 and TRBJ1-3, with D unclear. The sequences come from peripheral blood, collected 28 days after the second AZD1222 dose. In nucleotides, the CDR3 is TGTGCCAGCAGGTCCGGAAACACCATATATTTT. This encodes CASRSGNTIYF.